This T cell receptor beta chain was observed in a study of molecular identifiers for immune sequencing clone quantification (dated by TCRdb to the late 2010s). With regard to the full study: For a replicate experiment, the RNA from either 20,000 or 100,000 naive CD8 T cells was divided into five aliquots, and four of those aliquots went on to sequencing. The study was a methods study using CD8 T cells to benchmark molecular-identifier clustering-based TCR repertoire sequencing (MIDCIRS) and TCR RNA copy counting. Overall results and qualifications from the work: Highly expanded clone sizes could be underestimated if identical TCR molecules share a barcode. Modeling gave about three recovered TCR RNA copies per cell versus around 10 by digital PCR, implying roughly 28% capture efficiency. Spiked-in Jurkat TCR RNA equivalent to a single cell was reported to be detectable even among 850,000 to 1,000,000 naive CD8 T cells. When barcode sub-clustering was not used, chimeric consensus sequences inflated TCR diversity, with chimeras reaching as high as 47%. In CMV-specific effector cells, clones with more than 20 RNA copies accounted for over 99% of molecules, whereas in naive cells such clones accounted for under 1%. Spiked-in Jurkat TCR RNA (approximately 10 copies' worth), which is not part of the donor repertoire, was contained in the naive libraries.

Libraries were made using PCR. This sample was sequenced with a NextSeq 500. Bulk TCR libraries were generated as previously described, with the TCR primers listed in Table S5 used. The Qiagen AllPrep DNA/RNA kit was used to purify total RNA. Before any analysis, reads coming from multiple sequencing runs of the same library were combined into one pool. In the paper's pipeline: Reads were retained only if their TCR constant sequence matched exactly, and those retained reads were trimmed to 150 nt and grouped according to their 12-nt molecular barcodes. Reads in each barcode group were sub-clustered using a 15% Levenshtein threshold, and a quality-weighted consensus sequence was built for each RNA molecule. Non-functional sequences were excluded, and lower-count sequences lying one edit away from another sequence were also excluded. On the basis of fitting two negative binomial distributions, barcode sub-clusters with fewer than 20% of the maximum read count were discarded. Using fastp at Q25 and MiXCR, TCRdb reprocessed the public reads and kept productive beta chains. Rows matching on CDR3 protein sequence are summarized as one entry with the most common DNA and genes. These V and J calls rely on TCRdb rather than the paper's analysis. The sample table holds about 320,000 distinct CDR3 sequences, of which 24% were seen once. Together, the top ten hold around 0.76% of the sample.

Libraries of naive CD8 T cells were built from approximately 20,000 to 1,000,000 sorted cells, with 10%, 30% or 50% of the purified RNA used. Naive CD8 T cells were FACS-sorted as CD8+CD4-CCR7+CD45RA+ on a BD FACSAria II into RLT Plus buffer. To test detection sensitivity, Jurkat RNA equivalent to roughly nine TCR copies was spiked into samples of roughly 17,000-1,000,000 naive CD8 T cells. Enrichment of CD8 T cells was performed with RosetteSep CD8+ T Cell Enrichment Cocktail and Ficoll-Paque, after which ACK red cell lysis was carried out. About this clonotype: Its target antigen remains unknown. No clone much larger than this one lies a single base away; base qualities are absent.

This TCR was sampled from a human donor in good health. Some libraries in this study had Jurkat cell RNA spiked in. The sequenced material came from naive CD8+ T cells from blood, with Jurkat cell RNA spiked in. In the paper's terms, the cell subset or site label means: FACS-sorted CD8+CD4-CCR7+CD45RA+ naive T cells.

CDR3 loop: CASRFGTGVENTEAFF. The DNA sequence is TGTGCCAGCAGATTTGGGACAGGGGTGGAGAACACTGAAGCTTTCTTT. The sequence joins TRBV12-3 or TRBV12-4 to TRBJ1-1; 10 central bases correspond to TRBD1. The germline V end is reduced by 6 bases and the J end by 1 base; junction bases left unmatched: 8. From its cysteine to its phenylalanine, the CDR3 spans 16 amino acids. The retained sequence is limited to the CDR3, 48 bases, with the frame set at the first base.